The 16 T cell receptor beta chains below all came from one sample that was sequenced in a study of T cells after yellow fever vaccination. TCRdb reprocessed the 5' RACE reads with MiXCR, giving one entry per CDR3 protein. The profile covers about 200,000 distinct CDR3 sequences, with approximately 3.2% appearing a single time and about 3.3% taken by the ten largest. This material consisted of CD4+ T cells sorted from PBMCs, taken 10 days after the yellow fever booster vaccination. The receptor set was obtained from a man younger than 30 who received the YFV17D yellow fever vaccine.

On this clonotype: A much larger clone lies one base from this, so it may be a read error. The chain employs TRBV5-5 and TRBJ1-5; D gene uncertain. Germline assignment: CDR1 SGHKS and CDR2 YYEKEE (reference sequence). This CDR3 is 14 amino acids long. V gave up 5 bases and J gave up 3 bases, with 12 bases separating them. CDR3 residues: CASRPVSFNQPQHF. Here the CDR3 DNA reads TGTGCCAGCAGACCCGTTTCCTTCAATCAGCCCCAGCATTTT.

This clonotype has more than one count but fewer than ten. This chain links TRBV7-2 with TRBJ2-6; possible D gene TRBD1, 5 bases. Germline values: CDR1 SGHTA, CDR2 FQGNSA. V was trimmed by 5 bases and J by 2 bases, leaving 10 bases between them. The CDR3 contains 15 residues. CDR3 sequence: CASSKQVTGANVLTF. The CDR3 nucleotides are TGTGCCAGCAGCAAACAGGTTACTGGGGCCAACGTCCTGACTTTC. Supplemented by reference TRBV7-2 and TRBJ2-6, the full variable domain reads GAGVSQSPSNKVTEKGKDVELRCDPISGHTALYWYRQSLGQGLEFLIYFQGNSAPDKSGLPSDRFSAERTGGSVSTLTIQRTQQEDSAVYLCASSKQVTGANVLTFGAGSRLTVL.

This clonotype was counted ten times or more. The chain links TRBV18 to TRBJ2-3, with TRBD1 identical over 8 bases. From germline, CDR1 is KGHSH and CDR2 LQKENI. This CDR3 spans 15 amino acids. With V trimmed by 4 bases and J by 4 bases, 7 bases remained unmatched. The CDR3 sequence is CASSLPDRAADTQYF. The CDR3 DNA reads as TGTGCCAGCTCACTCCCGGACAGGGCCGCAGATACGCAGTATTTT.

This clonotype has ten or more counts. The J gene is TRBJ2-5, the V gene TRBV14; 14 bases line up with TRBD2. Germline V gives CDR1 SGHDN, CDR2 FVKESK. The CDR3 is made up of 19 amino acids. Unmatched junction bases numbered 7, after V lost 1 base and J lost 0 bases. Written as DNA, the CDR3 is TGTGCCAGCAGCCAAGGTCGACTAGCGGGGGGGATGTACCAAGAGACCCAGTACTTC. Protein sequence: CASSQGRLAGGMYQETQYF. The complete variable domain, with remaining parts taken from reference TRBV14 and TRBJ2-5, reads EAGVTQFPSHSVIEKGQTVTLRCDPISGHDNLYWYRRVMGKEIKFLLHFVKESKQDESGMPNNRFLAERTGGTYSTLKVQPAELEDSGVYFCASSQGRLAGGMYQETQYFGPGTRLLVL.

This clonotype was picked up a small number of times. The chain uses TRBV5-1 and TRBJ1-3; the D is unclear. This CDR3 has 16 residues. Germline CDR1 reads SGHRS; CDR2 reads YFSETQ. V lost 0 bases and J lost 0, with 10 bases in between. The CDR3 bases are TGCGCCAGCAGCTTGGGGGCCGGCATCTCTGGAAACACCATATATTTT. Its translation: CASSLGAGISGNTIYF.

This clonotype has only a few counts. The chain joins TRBV28 to TRBJ2-2; 7 nucleotides align to TRBD2. The CDR3 totals 14 residues. Germline V gives CDR1 MDHEN, CDR2 SYDVKM. The J segment lost 2 bases and the V segment lost 7 bases, leaving 4 bases of the junction unmatched. DNA of the CDR3: TGTGCCAGCAAGAGCGGGACTAACACCGGGGAGCTGTTTTTT. Protein: CASKSGTNTGELFF.

This clonotype was counted a few times. The chain couples TRBV5-4 to TRBJ2-5, with unresolved D. The V gene's germline CDR1 is SGHNT and CDR2 YYREEE (reference sequence). Trimming removed 0 bases at V and 1 base at J, with 7 bases between. This CDR3 contains 14 residues. CDR3 bases: TGTGCCAGCAGCTTGGCGGTGACCCAAGAGACCCAGTACTTC. It encodes CASSLAVTQETQYF. The whole variable domain, remainder taken from reference TRBV5-4 and TRBJ2-5, is ETGVTQSPTHLIKTRGQQVTLRCSSQSGHNTVSWYQQALGQGPQFIFQYYREEENGRGNFPPRFSGLQFPNYSSELNVNALELDDSALYLCASSLAVTQETQYFGPGTRLLVL.

Ten or more counts support this clonotype. The chain has TRBV28 and TRBJ1-1; tentatively, D is TRBD1 (6 bases). The ends were cut back, 4 bases at V and 8 bases at J, with 14 bases in the middle. The CDR3 is made up of 13 amino acids. Germline CDR1 is MDHEN and CDR2 is SYDVKM. The CDR3 DNA is TGTGCCAGCAGTTATCCAGGGGCGAGGGAAGCTTTCTTT. Its translation is CASSYPGAREAFF.

This clonotype came up many times. This rearrangement joins TRBV4-3 to TRBJ2-1, with 7 bases that match TRBD2. The germline V gene encodes CDR1 LGHNA and CDR2 YSLEER. This CDR3 is built from 14 residues. Trimming took 5 bases from V and 8 from J; bases not matched to a gene: 9. The CDR3 bases are TGCGCCAGCAGCACGGAACGAGGGAGGGATGAGCAGTTCTTC. It translates to CASSTERGRDEQFF.

This clonotype was picked up many times. The chain joins TRBV4-3 to TRBJ2-3; D tentatively reads TRBD1 or TRBD2 (5 bases each). This CDR3 has 20 residues. Germline V gives CDR1 LGHNA, CDR2 YSLEER. V dropped 1 base and J dropped 2 bases, with 25 bases sitting between them. The DNA of the CDR3 is TGCGCCAGCAGCCAAGGGGCCAGCGGACGCCTACGAGGGGTCACAGATACGCAGTATTTT. Translating gives CASSQGASGRLRGVTDTQYF.

This clonotype was counted a few times. J is TRBJ1-1 and V is TRBV11-2, with D possibly TRBD1 on 6 matching bases. Germline CDR1 is SGHAT and CDR2 is FQNNGV. The CDR3 is 14 residues long. Trimming left V 8 bases short and J 6 bases short, with 19 bases between. The CDR3 DNA sequence: TGTGCCAGCCGAATCCCCGGGGGCAGGGCTGAAGCTTTCTTT. Encoded protein: CASRIPGGRAEAFF. Full variable domain (remainder filled in from reference TRBV11-2 and TRBJ1-1): EAGVAQSPRYKIIEKRQSVAFWCNPISGHATLYWYQQILGQGPKLLIQFQNNGVVDDSQLPKDRFSAERLKGVDSTLKIQPAKLEDSAVYLCASRIPGGRAEAFFGQGTRLTVV.

This clonotype was found a few times. The rearrangement uses TRBV11-2 and TRBJ2-1; no clear D. Per the germline V gene, CDR1 is SGHAT and CDR2 is FQNNGV. The CDR3 contains 13 residues. V lost 4 bases and J 7 bases, leaving 11 bases between the germline ends. The CDR3 region is CASSSHQRNEQFF. The CDR3, as DNA: TGTGCCAGCAGCTCCCATCAAAGAAATGAGCAGTTCTTC. Full variable domain (missing parts from reference TRBV11-2 and TRBJ2-1): EAGVAQSPRYKIIEKRQSVAFWCNPISGHATLYWYQQILGQGPKLLIQFQNNGVVDDSQLPKDRFSAERLKGVDSTLKIQPAKLEDSAVYLCASSSHQRNEQFFGPGTRLTVL.

The CDR3 is CASSFEVFLGGTEAFF. The CDR3 nucleotides read TGTGCCAGCAGTTTCGAGGTTTTCCTAGGGGGCACTGAAGCTTTCTTT. The chain uses TRBV12-3 or TRBV12-4 and TRBJ1-1; TRBD1 is a possible D gene (6 bases). V lost 3 bases and J 4 bases, leaving 18 bases between the germline ends. The CDR3 runs to 16 residues.

This clonotype was detected many times. The genes are TRBV20-1 and TRBJ2-3, with TRBD2 identical over 10 bases. J lost 5 bases, V lost 5 bases, and 10 bases had no gene match. Germline lookup yields CDR1 DFQATT and CDR2 SNEGSKA (reference sequence). The CDR3 spans 15 residues. The CDR3 DNA is TGCAGTGCTGCAGACAGCGGGGGGGCGGGAGATACGCAGTATTTT. This translates into CSAADSGGAGDTQYF.

This clonotype was counted ten times or more. The V gene is TRBV6-2 or TRBV6-3, the J gene TRBJ1-5, with 10 bases matching TRBD1. The ends lost 2 bases at V and 3 bases at J; junction bases unmatched: 4. CDR3 size: 16 residues. Germline CDR1 reads MNHEY; CDR2 reads SVGEGT. The CDR3 spells CASSYLDRGHNQPQHF. For the CDR3, the DNA is TGTGCCAGCAGTTACCTTGACAGGGGGCACAATCAGCCCCAGCATTTT.

V usage is TRBV23-1 and J usage is TRBJ2-7, with unresolved D. TRBV23-1 is recorded as an ORF, its role being uncertain. Deletions cut 0 bases from V and 1 base from J, with 13 bases between. The CDR3 runs 16 residues. The CDR3 reads CASSQSSQTKSYEQYF. DNA of the CDR3: TGCGCCAGCAGTCAATCGTCACAGACAAAGTCCTACGAGCAGTACTTC.